One sample yielded the 28 T cell receptor beta chains listed below, sequenced in a study of T cell responses to AZD1222 COVID-19 vaccine (dated by TCRdb to the early 2020s). Interpreted using the paper, the time point label stands for: baseline before first vaccination. Library construction relied on the immunoSEQ multiplex PCR assay. TCRdb stores this immuneACCESS table with in-frame sequences only. Part of the clones is absent; in the studies checked, under half of the shortfall reflects unresolved V genes, and no reason is known for the rest. Present in this sample are 100,000 to 150,000 clones, less than 95% of which were seen just once. Of the sample, roughly 7.2% falls within the top ten clones. This sample comprised peripheral blood, obtained on day 0 of AZD1222 vaccination. Receptor source: an adult in good health.

The rearrangement links TRBV6-2 or TRBV6-3 to TRBJ2-1, with a tentative D call TRBD2 (6 bases). Trimming took 0 bases from V and 1 from J, leaving 16 bases between them. Germline V gene lookup returns CDR1 MNHEY and CDR2 SVGEGT. The CDR3 consists of 18 residues. This CDR3 is CASSYSPIRGASYNEQFF. The CDR3 region has the DNA TGTGCCAGCAGTTACTCCCCGATCCGCGGGGCATCCTACAATGAGCAGTTCTTC.

Remarks on this clone: The same CDR3 also results from other DNA sequences found in this sample. V gene TRBV28 combines with J gene TRBJ1-2; no definite D call. Germline CDR1 is MDHEN and CDR2 is SYDVKM. This CDR3 is built from 12 residues. Trimming removed 3 bases from V and 1 base from J, with 3 bases in between. The CDR3 bases are TGTGCCAGCAGTTTTCTTAACTATGGCTACACCTTC. Its protein product is CASSFLNYGYTF.

V usage is TRBV6-5 and J usage is TRBJ1-2; D gene unclear. Germline V CDR1 and CDR2: MNHEY, SVGAGI. This CDR3 has 13 amino acids. V lost 8 bases and J 8 bases, leaving 18 bases between the germline ends. DNA of the CDR3: TGTGCCAGCTCCCTCGTCGAGAGTGGCGGCTACACCTTC. Translating gives CASSLVESGGYTF.

The gene calls are TRBV13 and TRBJ2-1, with TRBD2 matching over 9 bases. This CDR3 comprises 19 residues. Germline trimming cut 5 bases from V and 8 bases from J; bases unmatched to any gene: 22. In germline, CDR1 is PRHDT, CDR2 FYEKMQ (reference sequence). CDR3 in amino acids: CASSGTSFGGGSRSHEQFF. The CDR3 DNA follows: TGTGCCAGCAGCGGGACTAGCTTCGGGGGGGGTAGCCGTAGCCATGAGCAGTTCTTC.

CDR3 coding DNA: TGTGCCAGCACCTCGACAGGGCTCAATCAGCCCCAGCATTTT. Its translation is CASTSTGLNQPQHF. The rearrangement uses TRBV28 and TRBJ1-5; 7 bases map to TRBD1. This CDR3 region has 14 residues. Per germline, CDR1 MDHEN and CDR2 SYDVKM. The junction had 6 bases not matched to a gene; V was cut back by 7 bases and J by 3 bases.

The DNA of the CDR3 is TGTGCCAGCAGTGAAACGGTAGCGGGGGGGAACAATGAGCAGTTCTTC. Its translation is CASSETVAGGNNEQFF. The rearrangement links TRBV6-4 to TRBJ2-1; 11 bases match TRBD2. CDR1 and CDR2 from the germline V gene are MRHNA and SNTAGT. CDR3 length equals 16 residues. V gave up 3 bases and J gave up 5 bases; unmatched junction bases: 6.

The chain links TRBV11-1 to TRBJ1-1; no firm D call. The CDR3 has 12 residues. The germline gives CDR1 SGHAT, CDR2 FQDESV (reference sequence). V shed 4 bases and J shed 2 bases, with 5 bases lying between them. The CDR3 reads CASSSRNTEAFF. The CDR3 coding sequence is TGTGCCAGCAGCTCCCGAAACACTGAAGCTTTCTTT.

The rearrangement joins TRBV18 to TRBJ2-5, with 13 bases aligning to TRBD2. CDR1 is KGHSH, CDR2 LQKENI, per germline. The ends lost 1 base at V and 2 bases at J; junction bases unmatched: 4. The CDR3 has 17 residues. Here the CDR3 reads CASSPLPGLAGQETQYF. The CDR3 nucleotides are TGTGCCAGCTCACCACTCCCGGGACTAGCGGGGCAAGAGACCCAGTACTTC. Supplemented by reference TRBV18 and TRBJ2-5, the full variable domain reads NAGVMQNPRHLVRRRGQEARLRCSPMKGHSHVYWYRQLPEEGLKFMVYLQKENIIDESGMPKERFSAEFPKEGPSILRIQQVVRGDSAAYFCASSPLPGLAGQETQYFGPGTRLLVL.

The chain combines TRBV5-1 with TRBJ1-4; no clear D gene. The CDR3 contains 15 residues. The germline V gene has CDR1 SGHRS and CDR2 YFSETQ. The V and J ends lost 4 bases and 2 bases respectively, with 12 bases between them. DNA of the CDR3: TGCGCCAGCAGCCCCTCTCGACTTACTAATGAAAAACTGTTTTTT. Translation: CASSPSRLTNEKLFF. Full variable domain (remainder filled in from reference TRBV5-1 and TRBJ1-4): KAGVTQTPRYLIKTRGQQVTLSCSPISGHRSVSWYQQTPGQGLQFLFEYFSETQRNKGNFPGRFSGRQFSNSRSEMNVSTLELGDSALYLCASSPSRLTNEKLFFGSGTQLSVL.

The V gene is TRBV2, the J gene TRBJ2-1, with a possible D match to TRBD2 (5 bases). V was shortened by 3 bases and J by 8 bases, with 8 bases between the two germline ends. The CDR3 covers 12 residues. Per germline, CDR1 SNHLY and CDR2 FYNNEI. CDR3 nucleotide sequence: TGTGCCAGCAGTGACCTAGCCTATGAGCAGTTCTTC. Translated, it gives CASSDLAYEQFF.

This clone was counted only a few times. V gene TRBV19 combines with J gene TRBJ1-5; weak D call: TRBD1 (5 bases). Germline V CDR1 and CDR2: LNHDA, SQIVND (reference sequence). The V end lost 0 bases, the J end lost 11 bases, and 23 bases lay between the germline ends. The CDR3 covers 17 residues. The CDR3 loop is CASSIDLWGSQPWAQHF. The CDR3 coding sequence is TGTGCCAGTAGTATAGATCTTTGGGGGAGCCAACCGTGGGCCCAGCATTTT.

The V gene is TRBV9, the J gene TRBJ1-2; 9 bases align to TRBD1. Unmatched junction bases numbered 5, after V lost 3 bases and J lost 2 bases. Germline V gene data show CDR1 as SGDLS and CDR2 as YYNGEE. The CDR3 extends over 15 amino acids. The CDR3 reads CASSGWTGENYGYTF. DNA for the CDR3: TGTGCCAGCAGCGGCTGGACAGGGGAAAACTATGGCTACACCTTC.

The chain links TRBV18 to TRBJ1-5; D may be TRBD1 (6 bases). CDR3 length: 18 amino acids. CDR1 is KGHSH and CDR2 is LQKENI in the germline V gene. Trimming took off 2 bases at V and 0 bases at J, with 17 bases between the two ends. CDR3 in DNA: TGTGCCAGCTCACCAACGCCAACAGGGCCTTATAGCAATCAGCCCCAGCATTTT. Amino acids: CASSPTPTGPYSNQPQHF.

The CDR3 region is CASSLRTAPYGYTF. As DNA, the CDR3 is TGTGCCAGCAGCCTACGGACGGCCCCCTATGGCTACACCTTC. The chain carries TRBV5-6 and TRBJ1-2; D gene unclear. V was trimmed by 4 bases and J by 4 bases, leaving 14 bases between them. The germline V gene encodes CDR1 SGHDT and CDR2 YYEEEE. The CDR3 has 14 residues.

This clone occurred a few times. The chain recombines TRBV28 with TRBJ1-4; D gene uncertain. V lost 6 bases and J 0 bases, leaving 11 bases between the germline ends. Germline CDR1 and CDR2: MDHEN and SYDVKM. This CDR3 comprises 15 residues. CDR3 coding DNA: TGTGCCAGCAGGCCATACCGTGCAACTAATGAAAAACTGTTTTTT. It specifies CASRPYRATNEKLFF.

The chain couples TRBV25-1 to TRBJ1-4; no definite D call. The germline V gene has CDR1 MGHDK and CDR2 SYGVNS. V lost 4 bases to trimming and J lost 6 bases, with 15 bases between them. CDR3 size: 15 residues. This CDR3 is CASSAPNWPDEKLFF. For the CDR3, the DNA is TGTGCCAGCAGTGCTCCGAACTGGCCGGATGAAAAACTGTTTTTT. The full variable domain, in which reference TRBV25-1 and TRBJ1-4 provide the parts outside the CDR3, is EADIYQTPRYLVIGTGKKITLECSQTMGHDKMYWYQQDPGMELHLIHYSYGVNSTEKGDLSSESTVSRIRTEHFPLTLESARPSHTSQYLCASSAPNWPDEKLFFGSGTQLSVL.

The V gene is TRBV7-2, the J gene TRBJ2-1, with D tentatively TRBD1 (5 bases). The CDR3 contains 15 residues. CDR1 and CDR2 from the germline V gene are SGHTA and FQGNSA. With 5 bases removed from V and 7 bases from J, the gap between germline ends came to 18 bases. The CDR3 loop reads CASSPRLGARNEQFF. The CDR3 DNA reads TGTGCCAGCAGCCCCCGGTTAGGGGCTAGGAATGAGCAGTTCTTC.

This chain connects TRBV28 to TRBJ2-2; D remains ambiguous. The ends were cut back, 4 bases at V and 1 base at J, with 10 bases in the middle. The germline V gene encodes CDR1 MDHEN and CDR2 SYDVKM. The CDR3 is 15 residues long. Written as DNA, the CDR3 is TGTGCCAGCAGTTCCCCCGGGCGGAACACCGGGGAGCTGTTTTTT. This encodes CASSSPGRNTGELFF. Full variable domain (rest looked up from reference TRBV28 and TRBJ2-2): DVKVTQSSRYLVKRTGEKVFLECVQDMDHENMFWYRQDPGLGLRLIYFSYDVKMKEKGDIPEGYSVSREKKERFSLILESASTNQTSMYLCASSSPGRNTGELFFGEGSRLTVL.

CDR3 bases: TGCAGCGCCGGATTAGACACCCGGAACACTGAAGCTTTCTTT. This sequence encodes CSAGLDTRNTEAFF. The rearrangement links TRBV29-1 to TRBJ1-1; no clear D gene. Trimming took 7 bases from V and 1 from J, leaving 16 bases between them. Germline-derived CDR1 and CDR2 are SQVTM and ANQGSEA. The CDR3 has 14 amino acids.

The chain is built from TRBV5-8 and TRBJ2-2; possible D gene TRBD1, 5 bases. The V gene lost 0 bases and the J gene lost 3 bases, with 9 bases spanning the gap. The CDR3 runs to 15 residues. Germline CDR1 is SGHTS and CDR2 is YDEGEE. CDR3 sequence: CASSLEQGYTGELFF. The CDR3 DNA is TGTGCCAGCAGCTTGGAGCAGGGATACACCGGGGAGCTGTTTTTT.

This clone was seen only a few times. The chain employs TRBV11-2 and TRBJ2-2; D gene ambiguous. The germline V gene has CDR1 SGHAT and CDR2 FQNNGV. V lost 2 bases and J lost 2, with 9 bases in between. The CDR3 length is 15 residues. This CDR3 reads CASSLLGPNTGELFF. Here the CDR3 DNA reads TGTGCCAGCAGCTTATTGGGCCCAAACACCGGGGAGCTGTTTTTT. Full variable domain (rest looked up from reference TRBV11-2 and TRBJ2-2): EAGVAQSPRYKIIEKRQSVAFWCNPISGHATLYWYQQILGQGPKLLIQFQNNGVVDDSQLPKDRFSAERLKGVDSTLKIQPAKLEDSAVYLCASSLLGPNTGELFFGEGSRLTVL.

This chain links TRBV10-2 with TRBJ2-3, with D possibly called TRBD1 or TRBD2 (5 bases each). CDR1 and CDR2 from the germline V gene are WSHSY and SAAADI. Trimming took off 7 bases at V and 7 bases at J, with 18 bases between the two ends. The CDR3 has 14 amino acids. CDR3 coding DNA: TGCGCCAGCACCAACGGGACCCCCCCGTATACGCAGTATTTT. Its translation: CASTNGTPPYTQYF.

This clone was seen just once. The rearrangement joins TRBV15 to TRBJ2-1; D is perhaps TRBD1 or TRBD2 (5 bases each). This CDR3 is 14 amino acids long. Germline assignment: CDR1 LNHNV and CDR2 YYDKDF (reference sequence). V lost 0 bases to trimming and J lost 5 bases, with 8 bases between them. Here the CDR3 DNA reads TGTGCCACCAGCAGAGATGGGGGTAACAATGAGCAGTTCTTC. This codes for CATSRDGGNNEQFF.

This CDR3 reads CASSQGGGGEYGYTF. In DNA form, the CDR3 reads TGTGCCAGCAGCCAAGGCGGAGGGGGGGAATATGGCTACACCTTC. The chain is built from TRBV3-1 (or the pseudogene TRBV3-2) and TRBJ1-2, with a weak D call TRBD1 (6 bases). Trimming removed 1 base at V and 5 bases at J, with 14 bases between. Germline values: CDR1 LGHDT, CDR2 YNNKEL (reference sequence). This CDR3 is 15 amino acids long.

The V gene is TRBV28, the J gene TRBJ2-1; 7 nucleotides match TRBD1. With 2 bases clipped from V and 5 bases from J, the junction kept 3 bases outside the gene matches. The CDR3 extends over 14 amino acids. CDR1 MDHEN and CDR2 SYDVKM come from the germline V gene. CDR3 loop: CASSLRGRNNEQFF. CDR3 DNA sequence: TGTGCCAGCAGTTTAAGGGGGCGTAACAATGAGCAGTTCTTC.

This chain joins TRBV12-3 or TRBV12-4 and TRBJ1-1, with 11 nucleotides matching TRBD1. V was pared by 6 bases and J by 6 bases, with 3 bases of the junction left unmatched. The CDR3 has 13 residues. The CDR3 nucleotides read TGTGCCAGCAGCCCGGGACAGGGGGCTGAAGCTTTCTTT. It specifies CASSPGQGAEAFF.

The CDR3 sequence is CASSKTPNRVPNTEAFF. The CDR3 DNA reads as TGTGCCAGCAGCAAAACACCGAACAGGGTACCGAACACTGAAGCTTTCTTT. This chain links TRBV7-9 with TRBJ1-1; D is perhaps TRBD1 (6 bases). V dropped 5 bases and J dropped 1 base, with 20 bases sitting between them. CDR3 length: 17 amino acids. Germline V gene lookup returns CDR1 SEHNR and CDR2 FQNEAQ (reference sequence).

The V and J genes are TRBV6-6 and TRBJ1-3, with TRBD1 as a possible D gene (5 bases). Germline CDR1 and CDR2: MNHNY and SVGAGI (reference sequence). The length of the CDR3 is 18 residues. The V and J ends lost 5 bases and 0 bases respectively, with 20 bases between them. CDR3 in DNA: TGTGCCAGCAGTCACCGGCGGGGCCTAGTATACTCTGGAAACACCATATATTTT. Translated, it gives CASSHRRGLVYSGNTIYF.